The 23 T cell receptor beta chains reported below all come from one sample, sequenced in a study of patients and donors after allogeneic stem cell transplantation. MiXCR was run by TCRdb on the RT-PCR reads, yielding one entry per CDR3 protein. There are 150,000 to 250,000 distinct CDR3 sequences in the sample; about 40% occur only once, and about 33% lies in the top ten. Sequencing used blood, either unsorted or a sorted T cell fraction (not recorded which). These receptors came from a human donor who was either an allogeneic HSCT recipient or a stem cell or donor lymphocyte infusion donor (not recorded which). It is not recorded whose cells these are; they may come from a transplant donor.

The chain couples TRBV19 to TRBJ1-1; a weak D match, TRBD1 (6 bases). CDR3 length equals 15 residues. The ends were cut back, 0 bases at V and 4 bases at J, with 12 bases in the middle. The germline V gene has CDR1 LNHDA and CDR2 SQIVND (reference sequence). DNA of the CDR3: TGTGCCAGTAGTATAGATGGGGGCGATCGCACTGAAGCTTTCTTT. Encoded protein: CASSIDGGDRTEAFF.

The CDR3 nucleotides read TGTGCCAGCAGCGTATACCTTACGAACACCGGGGAGCTGTTTTTT. As protein: CASSVYLTNTGELFF. The chain employs TRBV9 and TRBJ2-2; no firm D call. Per germline, CDR1 SGDLS and CDR2 YYNGEE. V dropped 1 base and J dropped 0 bases, with 7 bases sitting between them. The CDR3 contains 15 residues.

This clonotype was observed a few times. V gene TRBV6-6 combines with J gene TRBJ1-1; D is ambiguous. CDR3 size: 14 residues. Deletions cut 7 bases from V and 1 base from J, with 13 bases between. The germline V gene encodes CDR1 MNHNY and CDR2 SVGAGI (reference sequence). The CDR3 bases are TGTGCCAGCAACCAGGAAGCCGCGAACACTGAAGCTTTCTTT. Translating it yields CASNQEAANTEAFF.

V gene TRBV6-5 combines with J gene TRBJ1-1, with a possible D match to TRBD1 (5 bases). The CDR3 sequence is 15 residues long. Trimming pared 6 bases from V and 5 bases from J, leaving 19 bases between. Germline assignment: CDR1 MNHEY and CDR2 SVGAGI. CDR3 sequence reads: CASSTRGPGGTEAFF. The DNA of the CDR3 is TGTGCCAGCAGCACGCGGGGCCCGGGGGGGACTGAAGCTTTCTTT.

This chain links TRBV29-1 with TRBJ2-1; a possible D gene is TRBD2 (7 bases). V was shortened by 7 bases and J by 6 bases, with 13 bases between the two germline ends. Germline V gene sequence: CDR1 SQVTM, CDR2 ANQGSEA. CDR3 size: 12 residues. CDR3 protein: CSASRGGNEQFF. Here the CDR3 DNA reads TGCAGCGCCTCGAGGGGGGGCAATGAGCAGTTCTTC.

This clonotype has only a few counts. The DNA for the CDR3 is TGCAGCGTGCTTACAGGGGGGATGAACACTGAAGCTTTCTTT. Its translation is CSVLTGGMNTEAFF. The chain uses TRBV29-1 and TRBJ1-1, with TRBD1 identical over 8 bases. V shed 6 bases and J 0 bases; nucleotides not matched to a gene: 6. Germline V gene sequence: CDR1 SQVTM, CDR2 ANQGSEA. The CDR3 has 14 amino acids.

This clonotype was seen only a few times. The rearrangement uses TRBV7-9 and TRBJ2-1, with 13 bases fitting TRBD2. This CDR3 region has 16 residues. The junction had 3 bases not matched to a gene; V was cut back by 3 bases and J by 4 bases. Germline V gene sequence: CDR1 SEHNR, CDR2 FQNEAQ (reference sequence). The CDR3 protein is CASSLGTSGIYNEQFF. CDR3 in DNA: TGTGCCAGCAGCTTGGGGACTAGCGGGATTTACAATGAGCAGTTCTTC.

V usage is TRBV24-1 and J usage is TRBJ2-6; D is undetermined. Germline lookup yields CDR1 KGHDR and CDR2 SFDVKD. Trimming shortened V by 4 bases and J by 0 bases, and 9 bases separated the two germline ends. CDR3 length equals 16 residues. CDR3 protein: CATSDPGGSGANVLTF. In nucleotides, the CDR3 is TGTGCCACCAGTGACCCGGGTGGCTCTGGGGCCAACGTCCTGACTTTC.

This clonotype occurred a few times. The chain carries TRBV7-9 and TRBJ2-7; no definite D call. This CDR3 contains 13 residues. The V end was cut by 3 bases, the J end by 0 bases, with 6 bases between. CDR1 is SEHNR and CDR2 is FQNEAQ in the germline V gene (reference sequence). In DNA form, the CDR3 reads TGTGCCAGCAGCTTTGTCCTCTCCTACGAGCAGTACTTC. Translation gives CASSFVLSYEQYF.

CDR3: CASSLQGAGETQYF. In DNA, the CDR3 is TGTGCCAGCAGTTTGCAGGGGGCAGGGGAGACCCAGTACTTC. This chain connects TRBV27 to TRBJ2-5; 8 bases map to TRBD1. The germline gives CDR1 MNHEY, CDR2 SMNVEV (reference sequence). V lost 3 bases and J lost 5; bases outside the gene matches: 5. The length of the CDR3 is 14 residues.

This clonotype was seen a single time. CDR3 in amino acids: CASSSLSGKFYEQYF. DNA for the CDR3: TGTGCCAGCAGCAGCCTCTCGGGCAAGTTCTACGAGCAGTACTTC. This chain links TRBV5-5 with TRBJ2-7; D remains unclear. CDR3 length: 15 residues. Trimming left V 4 bases short and J 3 bases short, with 17 bases between. Germline V lookup: CDR1 SGHKS, CDR2 YYEKEE (reference sequence).

This clonotype was recorded once. The chain combines TRBV12-3 or TRBV12-4 with TRBJ2-1, with D hard to call. The CDR3 contains 14 residues. V was clipped by 6 bases and J by 4 bases, with 13 bases between them. CDR3 region: CASSQPPQYNEQFF. CDR3 nucleotides: TGTGCCAGCAGCCAACCCCCCCAGTACAATGAGCAGTTCTTC.

The table lists this clonotype with a few counts. The chain has TRBV12-3 or TRBV12-4 and TRBJ2-3, with unresolved D. V lost 6 bases and J 6 bases, leaving 10 bases between the germline ends. The CDR3 length is 12 residues. As DNA, the CDR3 is TGTGCCAGCAGGGCTGACTGGGATACGCAGTATTTT. It is translated as CASRADWDTQYF.

The genes are TRBV27 and TRBJ2-1; 10 bases map to TRBD2. Germline V lookup: CDR1 MNHEY, CDR2 SMNVEV (reference sequence). Losses at the gene ends were 4 bases for V and 4 bases for J; bases not matched to a gene: 1. This CDR3 spans 14 amino acids. The DNA for the CDR3 is TGTGCCAGCAGTTCACTAGCGGGGTACAATGAGCAGTTCTTC. Protein sequence: CASSSLAGYNEQFF.

This chain links TRBV28 with TRBJ2-7; no clear D gene. V was shortened by 2 bases and J by 5 bases, with 10 bases between the two germline ends. Per the germline V gene, CDR1 is MDHEN and CDR2 is SYDVKM. There are 13 residues in the CDR3. The DNA of the CDR3 is TGTGCCAGCAGTTTAGGGGTTTCCCACGAGCAGTACTTC. Residues: CASSLGVSHEQYF.

The rearrangement joins TRBV18 to TRBJ2-7; perhaps TRBD2 as D (6 bases). Trimming removed 3 bases at V and 2 bases at J, with 11 bases between. The CDR3 contains 14 residues. The V gene's germline CDR1 is KGHSH and CDR2 LQKENI. The CDR3 here is CASSPGGTPYEQYF. In DNA form, the CDR3 reads TGTGCCAGCTCACCTGGCGGGACCCCCTACGAGCAGTACTTC.

The chain recombines TRBV12-3 or TRBV12-4 with TRBJ1-5; TRBD1 agrees at 7 bases. V shed 1 base and J 7 bases; nucleotides not matched to a gene: 7. The CDR3 sequence is 15 residues long. For the CDR3, the DNA is TGTGCCAGCAGTTTAGGACAGGGTGTCAGACAGCCCCAGCATTTT. The encoded protein is CASSLGQGVRQPQHF.

This clonotype was counted a single time. The chain links TRBV3-1 to TRBJ2-1, with 12 bases aligning to TRBD2. CDR1 and CDR2 (germline): LGHDT, YNNKEL (reference sequence). Germline trimming cut 1 base from V and 12 bases from J; bases unmatched to any gene: 7. The CDR3 runs 15 residues. CDR3 protein: CASSQGPGLAGVQFF. CDR3 DNA: TGTGCCAGCAGCCAAGGCCCGGGACTAGCGGGTGTGCAGTTCTTC.

V usage is TRBV25-1 and J usage is TRBJ2-1; 8 bases are shared with TRBD1. There are 15 residues in the CDR3. V dropped 2 bases and J dropped 2; count of bases not matched to a gene: 2. Germline CDR1 and CDR2: MGHDK and SYGVNS. The CDR3 nucleotides are TGTGCCAGCAGTGAAATGGGACAGGCCTACAATGAGCAGTTCTTC. Translating gives CASSEMGQAYNEQFF.

This rearrangement joins TRBV27 to TRBJ1-3; D unclear. The CDR3 runs to 14 residues. Germline V gene sequence: CDR1 MNHEY, CDR2 SMNVEV (reference sequence). The V end was cut by 6 bases, the J end by 0 bases, with 9 bases between. The CDR3 DNA is TGTGCCAGCAGCGTCGGGGTCTCTGGAAACACCATATATTTT. It specifies CASSVGVSGNTIYF.

The chain has TRBV11-1 and TRBJ2-4; 7 bases align to TRBD2. V lost 3 bases and J lost 8; bases outside the gene matches: 13. The CDR3 is 16 residues long. In germline, CDR1 is SGHAT, CDR2 FQDESV (reference sequence). The CDR3, as DNA: TGTGCCAGCAGCTTGCGGGGGACCTATGGGGACGACATTCAGTACTTC. It yields the protein CASSLRGTYGDDIQYF.

This clonotype was observed a handful of times. The chain is built from TRBV4-3 and TRBJ1-1, with TRBD1 as a possible D gene (6 bases). Per germline, CDR1 LGHNA and CDR2 YSLEER. This CDR3 is 15 amino acids long. The V end was cut by 4 bases, the J end by 8 bases, with 20 bases between. The CDR3 coding sequence is TGCGCCAGCAGCCGGGGGCCTCGAACACTCGTCGAAGCTTTCTTT. It is translated as CASSRGPRTLVEAFF.

This clonotype was counted only a few times. This chain's CDR3 is CASSQEGGNNEKLFF. CDR3 DNA: TGCGCCAGCAGCCAAGAGGGAGGAAATAATGAAAAACTGTTTTTT. The chain carries TRBV4-3 and TRBJ1-4; D is ambiguous. The CDR3 length is 15 residues. Germline values: CDR1 LGHNA, CDR2 YSLEER. V was shortened by 0 bases and J by 4 bases, with 9 bases between the two germline ends.